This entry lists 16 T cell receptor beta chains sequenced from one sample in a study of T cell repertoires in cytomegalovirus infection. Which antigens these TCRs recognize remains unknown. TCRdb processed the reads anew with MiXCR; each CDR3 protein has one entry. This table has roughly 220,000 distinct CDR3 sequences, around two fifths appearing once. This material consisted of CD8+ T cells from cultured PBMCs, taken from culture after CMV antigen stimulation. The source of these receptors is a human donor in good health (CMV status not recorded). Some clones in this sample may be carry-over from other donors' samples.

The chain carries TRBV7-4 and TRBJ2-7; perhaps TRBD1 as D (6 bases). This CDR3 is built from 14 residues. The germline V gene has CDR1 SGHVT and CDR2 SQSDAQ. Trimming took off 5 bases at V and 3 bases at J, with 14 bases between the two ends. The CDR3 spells CASSQRQESYEQYF. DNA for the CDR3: TGTGCCAGCAGCCAGAGACAGGAGAGCTACGAGCAGTACTTC.

In DNA form, the CDR3 reads TGTGCCAGCAGTTTAGGGGGTTTACCCCTCCACTTT. Its translation: CASSLGGLPLHF. V is TRBV27 and J is TRBJ1-6; tentatively, D is TRBD1 (5 bases). The CDR3 has 12 residues. Germline V CDR1 and CDR2: MNHEY, SMNVEV (reference sequence). Trimming removed 2 bases from V and 12 bases from J, with 8 bases in between.

CDR3 DNA: TGTGCCAGCAGTTTCCTGGACAGGGACGCTGGCTACACCTTC. This encodes CASSFLDRDAGYTF. V is TRBV28 and J is TRBJ1-2; 8 bases match TRBD1. Germline values: CDR1 MDHEN, CDR2 SYDVKM. The CDR3 sequence is 14 residues long. Trimming took 3 bases from V and 7 from J; bases not matched to a gene: 7.

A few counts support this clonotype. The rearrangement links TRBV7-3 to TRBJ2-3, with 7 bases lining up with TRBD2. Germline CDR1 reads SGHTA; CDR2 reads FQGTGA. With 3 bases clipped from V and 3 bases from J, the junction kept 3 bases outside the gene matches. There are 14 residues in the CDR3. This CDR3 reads CASSLTSPTDTQYF. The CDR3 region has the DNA TGTGCCAGCAGCTTGACTAGCCCGACAGATACGCAGTATTTT.

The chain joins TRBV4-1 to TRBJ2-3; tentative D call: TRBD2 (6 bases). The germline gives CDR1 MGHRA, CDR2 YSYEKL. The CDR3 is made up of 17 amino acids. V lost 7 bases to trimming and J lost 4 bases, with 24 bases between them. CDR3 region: CASIREPGLPPPDTQYF. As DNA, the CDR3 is TGCGCCAGCATCCGAGAACCGGGACTTCCCCCTCCAGATACGCAGTATTTT.

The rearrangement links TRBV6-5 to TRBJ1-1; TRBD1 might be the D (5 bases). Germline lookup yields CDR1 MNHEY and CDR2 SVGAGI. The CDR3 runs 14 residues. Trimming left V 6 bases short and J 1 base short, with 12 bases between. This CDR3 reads CASRRRGENTEAFF. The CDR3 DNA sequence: TGTGCCAGCAGACGTAGGGGTGAGAACACTGAAGCTTTCTTT.

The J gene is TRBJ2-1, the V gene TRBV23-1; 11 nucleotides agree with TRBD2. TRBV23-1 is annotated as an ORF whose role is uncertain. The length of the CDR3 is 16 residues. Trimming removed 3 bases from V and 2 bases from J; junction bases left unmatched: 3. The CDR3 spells CASSHRSGRAYNEQFF. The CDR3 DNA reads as TGCGCCAGCAGTCACCGTAGCGGGAGGGCCTACAATGAGCAGTTCTTC.

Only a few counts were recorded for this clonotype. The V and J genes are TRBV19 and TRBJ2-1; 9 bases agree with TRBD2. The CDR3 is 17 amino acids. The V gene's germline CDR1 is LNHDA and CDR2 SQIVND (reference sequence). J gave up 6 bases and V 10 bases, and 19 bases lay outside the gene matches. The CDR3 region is CATAERTLAGVSNEQFF. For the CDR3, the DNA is TGTGCCACTGCAGAACGTACTTTAGCGGGAGTTTCCAATGAGCAGTTCTTC.

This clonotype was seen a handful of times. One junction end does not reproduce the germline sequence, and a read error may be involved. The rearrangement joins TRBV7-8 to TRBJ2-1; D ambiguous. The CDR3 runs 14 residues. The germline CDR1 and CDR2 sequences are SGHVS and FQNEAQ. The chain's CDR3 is CASSSKRSNNEQFF. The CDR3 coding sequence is TGTGCCAGCAGCTCGAAACGCTCCAACAATGAGCAGTTCTTC.

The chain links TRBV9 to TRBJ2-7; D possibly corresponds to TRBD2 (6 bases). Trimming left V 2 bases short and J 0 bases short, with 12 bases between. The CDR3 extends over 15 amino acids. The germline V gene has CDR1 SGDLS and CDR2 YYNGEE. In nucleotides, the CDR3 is TGTGCCAGCAGCGTCGGCGGGGATTTCTCCTACGAGCAGTACTTC. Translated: CASSVGGDFSYEQYF.

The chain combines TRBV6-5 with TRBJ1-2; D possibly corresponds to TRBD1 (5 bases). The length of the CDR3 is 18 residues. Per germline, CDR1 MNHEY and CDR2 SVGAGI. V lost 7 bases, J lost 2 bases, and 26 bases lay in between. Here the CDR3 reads CASKGPLVAQGENYGYTF. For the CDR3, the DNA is TGTGCCAGCAAGGGCCCTCTGGTGGCGCAGGGAGAAAACTATGGCTACACCTTC.

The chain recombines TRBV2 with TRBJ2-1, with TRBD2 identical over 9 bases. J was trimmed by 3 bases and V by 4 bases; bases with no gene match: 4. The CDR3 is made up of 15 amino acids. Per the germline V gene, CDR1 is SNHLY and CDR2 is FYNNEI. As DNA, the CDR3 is TGTGCCAGCAGTGCAAGCGGGAGGTACTACAATGAGCAGTTCTTC. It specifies CASSASGRYYNEQFF.

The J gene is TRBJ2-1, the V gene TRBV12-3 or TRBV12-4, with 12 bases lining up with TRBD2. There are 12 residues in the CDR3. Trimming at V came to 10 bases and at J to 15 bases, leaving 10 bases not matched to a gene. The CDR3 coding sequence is TGTGCCACCGGGCTAGCGGGGGGGCACCCGTTCTTC. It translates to CATGLAGGHPFF.

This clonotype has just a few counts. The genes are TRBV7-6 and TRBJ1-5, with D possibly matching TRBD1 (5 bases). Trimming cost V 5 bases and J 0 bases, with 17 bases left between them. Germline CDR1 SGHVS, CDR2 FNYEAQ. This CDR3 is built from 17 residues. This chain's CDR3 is CASSHHGGPYSNQPQHF. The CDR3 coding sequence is TGTGCCAGCAGCCATCACGGGGGACCTTATAGCAATCAGCCCCAGCATTTT.

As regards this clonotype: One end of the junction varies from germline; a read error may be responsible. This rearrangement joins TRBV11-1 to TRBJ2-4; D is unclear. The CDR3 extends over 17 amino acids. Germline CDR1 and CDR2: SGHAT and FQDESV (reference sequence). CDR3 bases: TGTGCCAGCAGCTTACCTCGAGTCGATGGTGCCAAAAACAGTCAGTACTTC. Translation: CASSLPRVDGAKNSQYF. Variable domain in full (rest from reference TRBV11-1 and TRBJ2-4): EAEVAQSPRYKITEKSQAVAFWCDPISGHATLYWYRQILGQGPELLVQFQDESVVDDSQLPKDRFSAERLKGVDSTLKIQPAELGDSAMYLCASSLPRVDGAKNSQYFGAGTRLSVL.

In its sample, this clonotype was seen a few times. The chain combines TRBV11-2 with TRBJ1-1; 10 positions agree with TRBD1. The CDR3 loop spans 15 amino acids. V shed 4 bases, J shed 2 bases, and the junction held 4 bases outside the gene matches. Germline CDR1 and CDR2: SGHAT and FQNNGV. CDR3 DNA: TGTGCCAGCAGCTCCCTGACAGGGGGCAACACTGAAGCTTTCTTT. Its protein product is CASSSLTGGNTEAFF. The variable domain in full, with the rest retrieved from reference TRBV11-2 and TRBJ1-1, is EAGVAQSPRYKIIEKRQSVAFWCNPISGHATLYWYQQILGQGPKLLIQFQNNGVVDDSQLPKDRFSAERLKGVDSTLKIQPAKLEDSAVYLCASSSLTGGNTEAFFGQGTRLTVV.